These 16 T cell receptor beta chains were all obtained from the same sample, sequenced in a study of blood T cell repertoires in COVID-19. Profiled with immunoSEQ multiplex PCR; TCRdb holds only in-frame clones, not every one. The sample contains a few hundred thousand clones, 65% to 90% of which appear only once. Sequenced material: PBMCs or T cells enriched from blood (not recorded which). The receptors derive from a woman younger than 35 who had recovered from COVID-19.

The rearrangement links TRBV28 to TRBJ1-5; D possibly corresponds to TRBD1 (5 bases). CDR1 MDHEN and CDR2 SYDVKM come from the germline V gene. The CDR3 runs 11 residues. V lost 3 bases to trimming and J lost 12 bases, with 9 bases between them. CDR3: CASSLAGLQHF. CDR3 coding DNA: TGTGCCAGCAGTTTGGCGGGGCTCCAGCATTTT.

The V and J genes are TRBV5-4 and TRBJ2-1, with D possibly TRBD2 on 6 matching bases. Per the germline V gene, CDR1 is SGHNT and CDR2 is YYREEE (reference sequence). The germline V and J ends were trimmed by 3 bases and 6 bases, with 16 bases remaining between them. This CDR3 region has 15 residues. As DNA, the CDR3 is TGTGCCAGCAGCTCCCCGAACGGACTATTCAATGAGCAGTTCTTC. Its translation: CASSSPNGLFNEQFF.

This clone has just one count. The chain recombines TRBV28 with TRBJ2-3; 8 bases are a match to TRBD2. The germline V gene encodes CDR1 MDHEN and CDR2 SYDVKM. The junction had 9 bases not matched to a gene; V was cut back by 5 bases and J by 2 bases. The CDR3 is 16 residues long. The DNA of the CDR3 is TGTGCCAGCAGTCTCGGGGGAGCGGGAGACACAGATACGCAGTATTTT. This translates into CASSLGGAGDTDTQYF. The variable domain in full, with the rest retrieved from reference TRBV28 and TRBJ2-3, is DVKVTQSSRYLVKRTGEKVFLECVQDMDHENMFWYRQDPGLGLRLIYFSYDVKMKEKGDIPEGYSVSREKKERFSLILESASTNQTSMYLCASSLGGAGDTDTQYFGPGTRLTVL.

The CDR3 protein is CASSIRQAPEQYF. DNA of the CDR3: TGTGCCAGTAGTATCCGCCAGGCCCCCGAGCAGTACTTC. V and J are TRBV19 and TRBJ2-7; D is unresolved. The CDR3 contains 13 residues. Germline V CDR1 and CDR2: LNHDA, SQIVND (reference sequence). Between the trimmed V and J ends, which lost 3 bases and 6 bases, there was a span of 12 bases. Drawing the rest from reference TRBV19 and TRBJ2-7, the complete variable domain is DGGITQSPKYLFRKEGQNVTLSCEQNLNHDAMYWYRQDPGQGLRLIYYSQIVNDFQKGDIAEGYSVSREKKESFPLTVTSAQKNPTAFYLCASSIRQAPEQYFGPGTRLTVT.

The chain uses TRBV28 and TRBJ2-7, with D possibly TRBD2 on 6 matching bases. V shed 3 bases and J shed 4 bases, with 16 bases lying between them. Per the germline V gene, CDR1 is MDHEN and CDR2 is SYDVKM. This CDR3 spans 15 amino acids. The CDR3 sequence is CASSFPGDASYEQYF. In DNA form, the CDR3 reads TGTGCCAGCAGTTTCCCGGGGGATGCATCGTACGAGCAGTACTTC.

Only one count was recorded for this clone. The CDR3 nucleotides read TGTGCCAGCAGCCTCGAGGCCCTCTCCGAGCAGCCCCAGCATTTT. Protein: CASSLEALSEQPQHF. This chain uses TRBV7-8 with TRBJ1-5; D not resolved. The CDR3 length is 15 residues. V dropped 5 bases and J dropped 7 bases, with 18 bases sitting between them. Germline values: CDR1 SGHVS, CDR2 FQNEAQ.

Here the CDR3 DNA reads TGCGCCAGCAGCTTGGGTTCAGCGGGAAATGAGCAGTTCTTC. This codes for CASSLGSAGNEQFF. The chain uses TRBV5-1 and TRBJ2-1, with 7 positions matching TRBD2. V gave up 0 bases and J gave up 7 bases; unmatched junction bases: 4. Germline V CDR1 and CDR2: SGHRS, YFSETQ. The CDR3 totals 14 residues.

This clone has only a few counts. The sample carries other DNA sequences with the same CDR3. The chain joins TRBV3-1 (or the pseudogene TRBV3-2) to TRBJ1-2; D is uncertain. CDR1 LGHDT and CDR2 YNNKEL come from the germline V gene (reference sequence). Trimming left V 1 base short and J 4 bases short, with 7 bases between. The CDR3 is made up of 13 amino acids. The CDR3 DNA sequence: TGTGCCAGCAGCCAAGGCGCAGGCTATGGCTACACCTTC. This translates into CASSQGAGYGYTF.

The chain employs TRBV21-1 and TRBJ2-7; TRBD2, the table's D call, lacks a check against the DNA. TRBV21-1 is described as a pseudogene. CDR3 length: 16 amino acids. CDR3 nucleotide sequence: TGTGCCAGCAGCAAAGGTGAGGGCCACACTGGGTACGAGCAGTACTTC. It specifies CASSKGEGHTGYEQYF.

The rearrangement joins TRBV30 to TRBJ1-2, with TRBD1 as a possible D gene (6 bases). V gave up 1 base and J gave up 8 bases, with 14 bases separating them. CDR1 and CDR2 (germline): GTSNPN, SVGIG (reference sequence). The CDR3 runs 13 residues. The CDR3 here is CAWSGSGDLGYTF. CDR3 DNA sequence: TGTGCCTGGAGTGGCTCAGGGGATCTAGGCTACACCTTC.

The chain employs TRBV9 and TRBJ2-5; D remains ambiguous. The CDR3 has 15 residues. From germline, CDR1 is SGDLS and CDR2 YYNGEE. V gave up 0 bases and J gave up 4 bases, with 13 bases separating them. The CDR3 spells CASSVAMLPRETQYF. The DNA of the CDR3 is TGTGCCAGCAGCGTAGCTATGCTTCCGAGAGAGACCCAGTACTTC.

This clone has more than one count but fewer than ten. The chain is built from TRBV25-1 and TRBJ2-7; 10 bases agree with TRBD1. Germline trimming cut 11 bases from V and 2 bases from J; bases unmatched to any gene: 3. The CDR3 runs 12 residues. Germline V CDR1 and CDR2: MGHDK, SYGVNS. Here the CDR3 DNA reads TGTGCCTCAGGACAGGGGGCCTACGAGCAGTACTTC. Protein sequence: CASGQGAYEQYF.

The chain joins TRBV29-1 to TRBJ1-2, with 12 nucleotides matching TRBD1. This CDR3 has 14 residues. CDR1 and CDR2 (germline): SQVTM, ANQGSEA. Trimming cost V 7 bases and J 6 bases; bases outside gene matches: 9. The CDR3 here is CSAGTGGAVDGYTF. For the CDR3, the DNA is TGCAGCGCCGGGACAGGGGGCGCAGTAGATGGCTACACCTTC.

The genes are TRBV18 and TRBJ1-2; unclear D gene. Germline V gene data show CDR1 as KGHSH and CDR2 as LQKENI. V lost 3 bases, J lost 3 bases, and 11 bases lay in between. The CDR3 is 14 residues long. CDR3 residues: CASSPATGDYGYTF. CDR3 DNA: TGTGCCAGCTCACCGGCTACCGGGGACTATGGCTACACCTTC.

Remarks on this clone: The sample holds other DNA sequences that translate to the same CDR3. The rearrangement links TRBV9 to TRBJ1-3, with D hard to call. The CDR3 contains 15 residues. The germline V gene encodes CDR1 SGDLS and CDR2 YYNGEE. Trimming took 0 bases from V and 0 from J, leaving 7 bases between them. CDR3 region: CASSVDSSSGNTIYF. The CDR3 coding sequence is TGTGCCAGCAGCGTAGACAGTTCCTCTGGAAACACCATATATTTT.

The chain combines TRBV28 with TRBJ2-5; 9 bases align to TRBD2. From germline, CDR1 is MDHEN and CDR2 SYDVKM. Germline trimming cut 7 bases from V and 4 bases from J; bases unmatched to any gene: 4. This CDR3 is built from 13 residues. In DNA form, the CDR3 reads TGTGCCAGCACCCGCGGGGGGGCAGAGACCCAGTACTTC. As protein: CASTRGGAETQYF.